The 22 T cell receptor beta chains given below trace back to one sample, sequenced in a study of T cell clonality in common variable immunodeficiency. Profiling relied on immunoSEQ multiplex PCR, and the TCRdb table lists in-frame clones only, not all of them. This sample includes about 66,000 clones with no singletons; its ten biggest clones take up approximately 1.6%. The specimen was peripheral blood mononuclear cells. These receptors originate from a person aged 18 to 75 in good health.

This clone appeared many times. The sequence runs out 3 residues before the end of the CDR3; the remainder is reconstructed from the germline J gene. The chain has TRBV7-8 and TRBJ2-5, with TRBD2 matching 8 bases. The CDR3 runs to 16 residues. Trimming cost V 4 bases and J 5 bases; bases outside gene matches: 12. CDR1 is SGHVS and CDR2 is FQNEAQ in the germline V gene. The covered CDR3 bases are TGTGCCAGCAGCTCGGACCGAAATGGCGGGAGGGAGACC. Amino acids: CASSSDRNGGRET. In full, the CDR3 is CASSSDRNGGRETQYF.

This clone appeared many times. The observed sequence ends 3 residues before the CDR3 terminus, with the missing tail filled in from the germline J gene. V gene TRBV6-1 combines with J gene TRBJ1-6; 7 bases map to TRBD1. The CDR3 is 17 amino acids. Germline V CDR1 and CDR2: MNHNS, SASEGT. The junction had 11 bases not matched to a gene; V was cut back by 2 bases and J by 7 bases. CDR3 DNA, as far as it was read: TGTGCCAGCAGTGAACCGGGTTTGACAGGGAGGAATTCACCC. This translates into CASSEPGLTGRNSP. The full-length CDR3 reads as CASSEPGLTGRNSPLHF.

Ten or more counts support this clone. From the germline J gene comes the end of the CDR3, since the read stops 3 residues before it. The J gene is TRBJ2-7, the V gene TRBV30; TRBD2 matches at 11 bases. V lost 3 bases, J lost 4 bases, and 11 bases stayed unmatched. The CDR3 length is 16 residues. CDR1 is GTSNPN and CDR2 is SVGIG in the germline V gene (reference sequence). The CDR3 here is CAWSGTSGTRYYEQYF. The sequenced part of the CDR3 DNA is TGTGCCTGGAGCGGGACTAGCGGTACGCGCTATTACGAG.

CDR3 DNA, as far as it was read: TGTGCCAGCAGCCTACGGACAGGGGGCTCATCACCC. It translates to CASSLRTGGSSP. From start to end, the CDR3 is CASSLRTGGSSPLHF. The genes are TRBV13 and TRBJ1-6; 11 bases line up with TRBD1. The read halts 3 residues ahead of the CDR3 end, with the missing end drawn from the germline J gene. V lost 5 bases and J lost 10; bases outside the gene matches: 7. CDR3 length equals 15 residues. The V gene's germline CDR1 is PRHDT and CDR2 FYEKMQ (reference sequence).

This clone came up many times. The sequenced CDR3 bases are TGTGCCAGCAGCTTCGGGGGGACCGGCGGGGAG. It yields the protein CASSFGGTGGE. In full, the CDR3 reads CASSFGGTGGELFF. The chain couples TRBV7-2 to TRBJ2-2; 7 nucleotides match TRBD2. The read finishes 3 residues shy of the CDR3 end, and the germline J gene is used to complete it. V lost 3 bases, J lost 7 bases, and 5 bases stayed unmatched. Germline CDR1 reads SGHTA; CDR2 reads FQGNSA. The CDR3 consists of 14 residues.

In its sample, this clone was seen many times. The CDR3 is cut off 3 residues early in the read; its end comes from the germline J gene. The chain uses TRBV6-2 or TRBV6-3 and TRBJ2-3, with 7 bases identical to TRBD1. Germline V gene sequence: CDR1 MNHEY, CDR2 SVGEGT. With 5 bases clipped from V and 5 bases from J, the junction kept 7 bases outside the gene matches. The CDR3 spans 14 residues. CDR3 DNA (partial): TGTGCCAGCAGTAGGTCGAACAGGGGAGATACG. Protein: CASSRSNRGDT. Given in full, the CDR3 is CASSRSNRGDTQYF.

This clone was seen ten or more times. The sequence runs out 3 residues before the end of the CDR3; the remainder is reconstructed from the germline J gene. The chain has TRBV2 and TRBJ2-7; possible D gene TRBD2, 6 bases. Trimming cost V 2 bases and J 2 bases, with 7 bases left between them. Germline CDR1 SNHLY, CDR2 FYNNEI. The CDR3 totals 13 residues. The CDR3 spells CASSEQRAYEQYF. The part of the CDR3 DNA that was read is TGTGCCAGCAGTGAACAGCGGGCCTACGAG.

This clone has at least ten counts. Read coverage stops 3 residues before the CDR3 terminus; the germline J gene supplies the remainder. V is TRBV20-1 and J is TRBJ2-3; D is unclear. Deletions cut 6 bases from V and 2 bases from J, with 6 bases between. The CDR3 is 11 amino acids. Per germline, CDR1 DFQATT and CDR2 SNEGSKA (reference sequence). The CDR3 spells CSAVATDTQYF. The covered CDR3 bases are TGCAGTGCCGTGGCCACAGATACG.

This clone appeared many times. Sequencing ends 3 residues short of the CDR3 end; the germline J gene provides the rest. The chain has TRBV5-1 and TRBJ1-6, with 10 bases that match TRBD1. CDR1 and CDR2 (germline): SGHRS, YFSETQ. This CDR3 comprises 15 residues. V shed 4 bases, J shed 7 bases, and the junction held 5 bases outside the gene matches. The CDR3 sequence: CASSGAGQGNSPLHF. The CDR3 DNA, read in part, is TGCGCCAGCAGCGGAGCGGGACAGGGGAATTCACCC.

This clone was seen many times. CDR3 region: CASSPLKTSYTYEQYF. The part of the CDR3 DNA that was read is TGTGCCAGCAGCCCCCTCAAGACTAGTTATACCTACGAG. V usage is TRBV14 and J usage is TRBJ2-7, with TRBD2 as a possible D gene (6 bases). The read ends 3 residues early relative to the CDR3; the germline J gene fills the gap. The germline V gene encodes CDR1 SGHDN and CDR2 FVKESK. Trimming took 4 bases from V and 2 from J, leaving 18 bases between them. The CDR3 spans 16 residues. Variable domain in full (rest from reference TRBV14 and TRBJ2-7): EAGVTQFPSHSVIEKGQTVTLRCDPISGHDNLYWYRRVMGKEIKFLLHFVKESKQDESGMPNNRFLAERTGGTYSTLKVQPAELEDSGVYFCASSPLKTSYTYEQYFGPGTRLTVT.

This clone was counted ten times or more. The read stops 3 residues short of the end of the CDR3; the missing end is completed from the germline J gene. The gene calls are TRBV28 and TRBJ2-5, with TRBD2 matching 9 bases. J lost 1 base, V lost 7 bases, and 7 bases had no gene match. This CDR3 contains 15 residues. Germline V gene sequence: CDR1 MDHEN, CDR2 SYDVKM. Incomplete CDR3 DNA: TGTGCCAGCAAGGCGACTAGCGGACCCCAAGAGACC. As protein: CASKATSGPQET. The whole CDR3 sequence reads CASKATSGPQETQYF.

As concerns this clone: The sequence runs out 3 residues before the end of the CDR3; the remainder is reconstructed from the germline J gene. The chain employs TRBV7-9 and TRBJ1-4; 9 bases fit TRBD1. Germline CDR1 reads SEHNR; CDR2 reads FQNEAQ (reference sequence). J gave up 8 bases and V 4 bases, and 8 bases lay outside the gene matches. CDR3 length equals 15 residues. The CDR3 DNA, read in part, is TGTGCCAGCAGCTCATCCGGGACAGGGTTCGAAAAA. Translating gives CASSSSGTGFEK. The entire CDR3 is CASSSSGTGFEKLFF.

This clone was recorded at least ten times. The read ends 3 residues shy of where the CDR3 ends; the end is completed using the germline J gene. The chain recombines TRBV28 with TRBJ2-1, with TRBD2 matching 10 bases. Unmatched junction bases numbered 6, after V lost 6 bases and J lost 1 base. This CDR3 region has 16 residues. The germline gives CDR1 MDHEN, CDR2 SYDVKM. CDR3 DNA (partial): TGTGCCAGCAGCTCTAGCGGGAGAACTTCCTACAATGAG. Its translation: CASSSSGRTSYNE. The full CDR3 protein reads CASSSSGRTSYNEQFF.

This clone was counted ten times or more. Coverage ceases 3 residues before the CDR3 finishes, and the germline J gene fills in the end. This rearrangement joins TRBV12-5 to TRBJ2-1; 10 bases are shared with TRBD2. Germline V CDR1 and CDR2: LGHNT, FRNRAP. With V trimmed by 0 bases and J by 8 bases, 4 bases remained unmatched. CDR3 size: 15 residues. CDR3 DNA, as far as it was read: TGTGCTAGTGGTTTGGTTCCCAGCGGGAGGGATGAG. Translating it yields CASGLVPSGRDE. The whole CDR3 is CASGLVPSGRDEQFF.

This clone has at least ten counts. The CDR3 extends 3 residues past the end of the read, so its final part is completed from the germline J gene. V and J are TRBV6-1 and TRBJ2-1; 9 bases map to TRBD2. J gave up 4 bases and V 1 base, and 5 bases lay outside the gene matches. The CDR3 is 16 residues long. Germline CDR1 and CDR2: MNHNS and SASEGT. The covered CDR3 bases are TGTGCCAGCAGTGAAGGCCGGCTAGCGGGATACAATGAG. This gives the protein CASSEGRLAGYNE. The whole CDR3 reads CASSEGRLAGYNEQFF.

This clone appeared many times. The CDR3 extends 3 residues past the end of the read, so its final part is completed from the germline J gene. V is TRBV5-1 and J is TRBJ1-2; D may be TRBD1 (5 bases). The CDR3 contains 15 residues. CDR1 SGHRS and CDR2 YFSETQ come from the germline V gene. This chain's CDR3 is CASSLEGRDYWGYTF. The CDR3 DNA, read in part, is TGCGCCAGCAGCTTGGAAGGCAGGGATTATTGGGGC.

At least ten counts were recorded for this clone. CDR3 sequence reads: CASSDATGPSYEQYF. The covered CDR3 bases are TGTGCCAGCAGTGATGCGACAGGGCCCTCCTACGAG. The chain links TRBV6-1 to TRBJ2-7; TRBD1 matches at 7 bases. Read coverage stops 3 residues before the CDR3 terminus; the germline J gene supplies the remainder. CDR1 and CDR2 from the germline V gene are MNHNS and SASEGT. This CDR3 has 15 residues. Germline trimming cut 3 bases from V and 0 bases from J; bases unmatched to any gene: 5.

This clone has at least ten counts. Coverage ceases 3 residues before the CDR3 finishes, and the germline J gene fills in the end. This chain links TRBV7-8 with TRBJ2-5; the D gene is possibly TRBD2 (6 bases). Germline V CDR1 and CDR2: SGHVS, FQNEAQ. The CDR3 consists of 15 residues. Trimming removed 4 bases at V and 3 bases at J, with 15 bases between. CDR3 sequence reads: CASSSLATVEETQYF. The covered CDR3 bases are TGTGCCAGCAGCTCACTAGCCACGGTGGAAGAGACC.

This clone was seen many times. The missing CDR3 end, 3 residues past where the read stops, is filled in from the germline J gene. The rearrangement links TRBV20-1 to TRBJ2-5; 10 nucleotides line up with TRBD2. This CDR3 is built from 15 residues. Trimming removed 4 bases from V and 1 base from J; junction bases left unmatched: 6. The germline CDR1 and CDR2 sequences are DFQATT and SNEGSKA (reference sequence). Partial CDR3 DNA: TGCAGTGCTACAACCGGGACTAGCGTCCAAGAGACC. It specifies CSATTGTSVQET. The full CDR3 protein reads CSATTGTSVQETQYF.

Ten or more counts support this clone. The read ends 3 residues before the CDR3 terminus; that terminus is restored from the germline J gene. The rearrangement uses TRBV19 and TRBJ2-2, with TRBD1 identical over 9 bases. Germline CDR1 reads LNHDA; CDR2 reads SQIVND (reference sequence). J lost 7 bases, V lost 8 bases, and 8 bases had no gene match. This CDR3 comprises 14 residues. Incomplete CDR3 DNA: TGTGCCAGTCGTCAACAGGGGGCGGGCGGGGAG. This sequence encodes CASRQQGAGGE. The whole CDR3 sequence reads CASRQQGAGGELFF.

This clone was found many times. Read sequence stops 3 residues before the CDR3 end, and the germline J gene provides the missing end. This chain joins TRBV4-1 and TRBJ1-4, with 10 bases identical to TRBD1. The CDR3 runs to 15 residues. The V and J ends lost 5 bases and 5 bases, in that order; junction bases with no gene match: 5. Germline V gene sequence: CDR1 MGHRA, CDR2 YSYEKL. The CDR3: CASSKAGQGNEKLFF. CDR3 bases read: TGCGCCAGCAGCAAAGCGGGACAGGGGAATGAAAAA.

Ten or more counts support this clone. The read stops 3 residues short of the end of the CDR3; the missing end is completed from the germline J gene. The chain carries TRBV2 and TRBJ2-4; D could derive from TRBD1 or TRBD2 (5 bases each). The CDR3 loop spans 14 amino acids. From germline, CDR1 is SNHLY and CDR2 FYNNEI. Between the trimmed V and J ends, which lost 7 bases and 6 bases, there was a span of 16 bases. The CDR3 here is CASTEGLGRNIQYF. Partial CDR3 DNA: TGTGCCAGCACCGAGGGGTTAGGGAGAAACATT.